This T cell receptor beta chain was recorded in a study of shared clonotypes between healthy human individuals. Study information: Sampling drew on donors who were a couple of women and three men aged 18 to 49.

Clones were sequenced by immunoSEQ multiplex PCR, and TCRdb holds only the in-frame ones, with some missing. The sample includes a few hundred thousand clones, 70% to 80% of them seen just once. All of the donors resided in Nashville, Tennessee, and each was a Caucasian adult. For this clone: Antigen: not known.

Germline V gene data show CDR1 as MNHNS and CDR2 as SASEGT. Trimming pared 2 bases from V and 4 bases from J, leaving 10 bases between. This CDR3 has 14 residues. General study findings and limits: Investigators expected sequencing depth to affect clonotype sharing among donors.

Specimen: PBMCs. The sequence was collected from a woman between 40 and 50 years old in good health. Some clones in this sample may be carry-over from other donors' samples. The chain couples TRBV6-1 to TRBJ2-3; D unclear. CDR3 coding DNA: TGTGCCAGCAGTGAATCTCACGTGGCAGATACGCAGTATTTT. Amino acid sequence: CASSESHVADTQYF.